This T cell receptor beta chain was recovered during a study of cytomegalovirus exposure and HLA in healthy donors. On this clone itself: As yet, its antigen is unknown.

With 60 Vbeta and 13 Jbeta primers, the PCR was carried out. Data came from immunoSEQ multiplex PCR; TCRdb stores just in-frame clones and leaves some out. The table lists fewer than 200,000 clones, 80% to 90% of them singletons. Study conclusions and caveats: Some highly shared sequence variants likely arose as a pipeline artifact.

Germline values: CDR1 MGHRA, CDR2 YSYEKL. The CDR3 extends over 14 amino acids. Trimming at V came to 3 bases and at J to 4 bases, leaving 4 bases not matched to a gene. Sequencing was performed on PBMCs. The chain employs TRBV4-1 and TRBJ2-7; TRBD1 matches 9 bases. This TCR was sampled from a woman between 50 and 59 years old in good health and CMV-seronegative. The CDR3 coding sequence is TGCGCCAGCAGCCAGCACAGGGGGCGATACGAGCAGTACTTC. Residues: CASSQHRGRYEQYF.